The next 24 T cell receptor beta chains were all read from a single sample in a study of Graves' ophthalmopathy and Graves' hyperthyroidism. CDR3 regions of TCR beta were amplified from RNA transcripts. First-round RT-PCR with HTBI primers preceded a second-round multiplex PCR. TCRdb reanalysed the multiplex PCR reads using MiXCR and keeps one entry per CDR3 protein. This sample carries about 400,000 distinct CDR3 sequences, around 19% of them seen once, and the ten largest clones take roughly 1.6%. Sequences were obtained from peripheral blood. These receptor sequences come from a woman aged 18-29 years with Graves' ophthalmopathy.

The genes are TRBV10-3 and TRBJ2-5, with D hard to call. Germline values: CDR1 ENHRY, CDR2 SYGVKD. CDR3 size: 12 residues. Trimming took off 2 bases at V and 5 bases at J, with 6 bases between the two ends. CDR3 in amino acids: CAISEPRETQYF. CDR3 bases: TGTGCCATCAGTGAGCCTAGGGAGACCCAGTACTTC.

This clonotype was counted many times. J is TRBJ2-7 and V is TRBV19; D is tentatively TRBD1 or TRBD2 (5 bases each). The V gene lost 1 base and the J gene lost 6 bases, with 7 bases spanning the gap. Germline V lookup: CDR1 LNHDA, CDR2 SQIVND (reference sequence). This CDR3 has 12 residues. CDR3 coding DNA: TGTGCCAGTAGTATAGCCGGGGCCGAGCAGTACTTC. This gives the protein CASSIAGAEQYF.

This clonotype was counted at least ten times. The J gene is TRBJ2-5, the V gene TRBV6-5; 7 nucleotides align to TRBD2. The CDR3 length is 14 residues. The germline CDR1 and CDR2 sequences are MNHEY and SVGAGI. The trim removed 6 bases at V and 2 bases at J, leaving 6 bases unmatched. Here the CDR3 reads CASRAGTLQETQYF. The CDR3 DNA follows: TGTGCCAGCAGAGCGGGGACCCTTCAAGAGACCCAGTACTTC.

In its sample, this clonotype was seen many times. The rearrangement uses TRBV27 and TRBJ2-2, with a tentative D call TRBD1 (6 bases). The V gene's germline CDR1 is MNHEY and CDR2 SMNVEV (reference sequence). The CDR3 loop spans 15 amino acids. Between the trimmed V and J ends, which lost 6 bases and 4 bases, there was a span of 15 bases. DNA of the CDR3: TGTGCCAGCAGGCCGAGGGGGTCAGGCACCGGGGAGCTGTTTTTT. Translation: CASRPRGSGTGELFF.

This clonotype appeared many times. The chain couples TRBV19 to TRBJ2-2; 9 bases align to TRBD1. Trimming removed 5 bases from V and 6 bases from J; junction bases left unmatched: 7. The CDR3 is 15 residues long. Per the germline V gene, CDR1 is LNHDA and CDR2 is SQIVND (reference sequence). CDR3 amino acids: CASSPGTGSPGELFF. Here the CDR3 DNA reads TGTGCCAGTAGTCCCGGGACAGGGTCTCCCGGGGAGCTGTTTTTT. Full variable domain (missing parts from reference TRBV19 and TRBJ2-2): DGGITQSPKYLFRKEGQNVTLSCEQNLNHDAMYWYRQDPGQGLRLIYYSQIVNDFQKGDIAEGYSVSREKKESFPLTVTSAQKNPTAFYLCASSPGTGSPGELFFGEGSRLTVL.

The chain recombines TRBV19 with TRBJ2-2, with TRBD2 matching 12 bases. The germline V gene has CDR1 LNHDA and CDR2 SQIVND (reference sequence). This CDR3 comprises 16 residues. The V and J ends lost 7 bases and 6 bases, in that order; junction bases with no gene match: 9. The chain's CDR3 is CASTGLRLAGAGELFF. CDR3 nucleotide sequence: TGTGCCAGTACCGGTCTGAGACTAGCGGGAGCCGGGGAGCTGTTTTTT. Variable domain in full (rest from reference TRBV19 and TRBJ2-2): DGGITQSPKYLFRKEGQNVTLSCEQNLNHDAMYWYRQDPGQGLRLIYYSQIVNDFQKGDIAEGYSVSREKKESFPLTVTSAQKNPTAFYLCASTGLRLAGAGELFFGEGSRLTVL.

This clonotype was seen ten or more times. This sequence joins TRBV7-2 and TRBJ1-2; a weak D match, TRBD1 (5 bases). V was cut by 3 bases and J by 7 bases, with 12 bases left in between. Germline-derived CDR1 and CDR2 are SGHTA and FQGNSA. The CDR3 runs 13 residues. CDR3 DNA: TGTGCCAGCAGCTTCTCCCCAGGGAGTGGCTACACCTTC. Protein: CASSFSPGSGYTF.

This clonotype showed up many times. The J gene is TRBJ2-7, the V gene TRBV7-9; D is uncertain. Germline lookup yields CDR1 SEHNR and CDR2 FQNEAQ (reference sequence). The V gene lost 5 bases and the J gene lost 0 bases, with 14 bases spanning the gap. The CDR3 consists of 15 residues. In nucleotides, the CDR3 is TGTGCCAGCAGCCCTAAAGGGCGAATCTCCTACGAGCAGTACTTC. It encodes CASSPKGRISYEQYF.

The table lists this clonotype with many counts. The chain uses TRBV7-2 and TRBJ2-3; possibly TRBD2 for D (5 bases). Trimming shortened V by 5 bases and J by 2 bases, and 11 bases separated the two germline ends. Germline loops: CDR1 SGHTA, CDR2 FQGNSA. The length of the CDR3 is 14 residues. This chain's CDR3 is CASSRGLDTDTQYF. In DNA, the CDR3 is TGTGCCAGCAGCCGAGGACTGGACACAGATACGCAGTATTTT.

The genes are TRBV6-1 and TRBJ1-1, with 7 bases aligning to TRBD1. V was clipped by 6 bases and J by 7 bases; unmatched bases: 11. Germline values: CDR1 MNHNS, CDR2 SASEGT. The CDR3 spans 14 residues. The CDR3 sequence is CASRPLRGTVEAFF. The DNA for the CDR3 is TGTGCCAGCAGACCTCTCCGGGGGACAGTTGAAGCTTTCTTT.

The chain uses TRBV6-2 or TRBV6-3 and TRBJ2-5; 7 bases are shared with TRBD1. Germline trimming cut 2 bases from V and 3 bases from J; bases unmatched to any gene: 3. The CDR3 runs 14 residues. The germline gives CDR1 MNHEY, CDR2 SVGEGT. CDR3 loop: CASSYRGTEETQYF. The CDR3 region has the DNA TGTGCCAGCAGTTACAGGGGGACAGAAGAGACCCAGTACTTC.

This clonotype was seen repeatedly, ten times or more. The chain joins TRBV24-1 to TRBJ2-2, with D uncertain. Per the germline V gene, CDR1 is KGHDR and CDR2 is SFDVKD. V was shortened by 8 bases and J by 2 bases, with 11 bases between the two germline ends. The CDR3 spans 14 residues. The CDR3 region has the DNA TGTGCCACCATGGGTAGTCGCAACACCGGGGAGCTGTTTTTT. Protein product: CATMGSRNTGELFF.

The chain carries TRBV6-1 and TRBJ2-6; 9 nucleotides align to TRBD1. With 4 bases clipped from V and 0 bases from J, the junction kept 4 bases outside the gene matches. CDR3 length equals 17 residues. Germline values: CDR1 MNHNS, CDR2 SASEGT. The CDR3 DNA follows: TGTGCCAGCAGTGCGGGACAGGGATTCTCTGGGGCCAACGTCCTGACTTTC. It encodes CASSAGQGFSGANVLTF.

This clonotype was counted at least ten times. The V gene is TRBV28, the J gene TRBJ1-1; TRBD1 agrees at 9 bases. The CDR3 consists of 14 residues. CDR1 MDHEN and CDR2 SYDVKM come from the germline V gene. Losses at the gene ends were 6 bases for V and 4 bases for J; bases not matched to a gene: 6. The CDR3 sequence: CASRTTGGTTEAFF. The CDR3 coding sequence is TGTGCCAGCAGAACGACAGGGGGGACCACTGAAGCTTTCTTT.

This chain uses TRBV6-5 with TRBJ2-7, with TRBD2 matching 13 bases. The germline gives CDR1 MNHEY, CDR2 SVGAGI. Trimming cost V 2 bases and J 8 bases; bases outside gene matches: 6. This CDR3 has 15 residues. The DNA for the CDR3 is TGTGCCAGCAGTTACGGGACTAGCGGGATCCTTAAGCAGTACTTC. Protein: CASSYGTSGILKQYF.

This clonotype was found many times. This CDR3 is CASNLRDISEETQYF. CDR3 coding DNA: TGTGCCAGCAACCTCAGAGACATATCTGAAGAGACCCAGTACTTC. This chain connects TRBV7-9 to TRBJ2-5; D is ambiguous. The V end lost 7 bases, the J end lost 3 bases, and 18 bases lay between the germline ends. CDR3 size: 15 residues. Germline V lookup: CDR1 SEHNR, CDR2 FQNEAQ (reference sequence).

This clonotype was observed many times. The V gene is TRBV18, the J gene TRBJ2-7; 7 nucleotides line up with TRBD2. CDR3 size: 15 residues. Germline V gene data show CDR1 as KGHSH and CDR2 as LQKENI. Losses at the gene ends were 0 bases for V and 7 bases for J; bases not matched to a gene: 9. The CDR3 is CASSPPLSGGREQYF. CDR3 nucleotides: TGTGCCAGCTCACCACCACTTTCGGGGGGACGGGAGCAGTACTTC.

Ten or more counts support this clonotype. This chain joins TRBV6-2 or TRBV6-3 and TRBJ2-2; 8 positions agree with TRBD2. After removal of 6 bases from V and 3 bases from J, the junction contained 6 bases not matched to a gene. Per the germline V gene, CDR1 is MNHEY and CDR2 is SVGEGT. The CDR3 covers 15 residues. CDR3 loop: CASRAAGAHTGELFF. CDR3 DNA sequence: TGTGCCAGCAGAGCAGCGGGGGCCCACACCGGGGAGCTGTTTTTT.

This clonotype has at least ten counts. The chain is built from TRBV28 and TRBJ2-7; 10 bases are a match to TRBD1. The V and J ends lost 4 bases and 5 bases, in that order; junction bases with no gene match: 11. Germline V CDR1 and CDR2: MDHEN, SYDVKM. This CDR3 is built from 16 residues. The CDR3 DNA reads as TGTGCCAGCAGTTCATTCGGCGGGACAGGGGAGAACGAGCAGTACTTC. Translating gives CASSSFGGTGENEQYF.

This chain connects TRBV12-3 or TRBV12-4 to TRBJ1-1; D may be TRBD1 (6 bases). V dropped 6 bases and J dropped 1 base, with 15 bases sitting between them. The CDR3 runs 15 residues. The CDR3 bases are TGTGCCAGCAGCAAACCGGGACAACCGAACACTGAAGCTTTCTTT. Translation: CASSKPGQPNTEAFF.

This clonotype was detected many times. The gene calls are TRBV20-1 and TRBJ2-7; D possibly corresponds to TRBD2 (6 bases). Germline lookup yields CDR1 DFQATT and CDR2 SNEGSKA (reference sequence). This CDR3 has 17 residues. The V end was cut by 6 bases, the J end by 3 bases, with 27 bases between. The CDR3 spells CSATSPFAVGRGYEQYF. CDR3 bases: TGCAGTGCGACCTCTCCCTTTGCCGTCGGGAGAGGCTACGAGCAGTACTTC.

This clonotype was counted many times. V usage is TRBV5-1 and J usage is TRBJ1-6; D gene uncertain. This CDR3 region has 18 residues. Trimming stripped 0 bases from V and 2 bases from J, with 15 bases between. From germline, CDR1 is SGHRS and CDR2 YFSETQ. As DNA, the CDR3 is TGCGCCAGCAGCTTGGGTTTCGGGTCTCGGACCTATAATTCACCCCTCCACTTT. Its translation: CASSLGFGSRTYNSPLHF.

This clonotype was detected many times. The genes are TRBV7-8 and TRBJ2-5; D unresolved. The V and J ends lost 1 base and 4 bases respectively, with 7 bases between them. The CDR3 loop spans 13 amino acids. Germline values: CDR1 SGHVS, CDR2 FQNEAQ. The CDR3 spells CASSLDPPETQYF. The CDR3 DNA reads TGTGCCAGCAGCTTAGACCCTCCAGAGACCCAGTACTTC.

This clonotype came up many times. CDR3 in DNA: TGTGCCAGTAGTGCCCCCGGACAGGTGCTCTACGAGCAGTACTTC. Amino acids: CASSAPGQVLYEQYF. The chain uses TRBV19 and TRBJ2-7, with 7 bases that match TRBD1. The CDR3 has 15 residues. V shed 5 bases and J 3 bases; nucleotides not matched to a gene: 10. The germline V gene has CDR1 LNHDA and CDR2 SQIVND (reference sequence). Filled out from reference TRBV19 and TRBJ2-7, the complete variable domain reads DGGITQSPKYLFRKEGQNVTLSCEQNLNHDAMYWYRQDPGQGLRLIYYSQIVNDFQKGDIAEGYSVSREKKESFPLTVTSAQKNPTAFYLCASSAPGQVLYEQYFGPGTRLTVT.